The rows below give T cell receptor beta chains drawn from one sample of a study of cytotoxic CD8 clonotypes in ibrutinib-treated CLL. TCRdb keeps only in-frame clones here, not all; method: immunoSEQ multiplex PCR. The sample lists tens of thousands of clones; about 86% were seen once. The specimen comprised PBMCs, sampled before ibrutinib treatment. Receptors originate from a human donor with chronic lymphocytic leukemia. CDR3s include the opening cysteine and the closing phenylalanine or tryptophan. Each record gives: V gene, CDR3 length, D gene, J gene, clone size, CDR3 protein, CDR3 DNA. The D gene is left open where the match is weak. For some rows the clone size is stated as once, few or many, or as a class when expanded; others skip it.

V: TRBV12-5
length: 19
D: TRBD2
J: TRBJ2-1
size: .
CDR3: CASGLWRLAGVAGYNEQFF
DNA: TGTGCTAGTGGTTTGTGGCGGCTAGCGGGAGTAGCGGGTTACAATGAGCAGTTCTTC

V: TRBV28
length: 15
D: .
J: TRBJ1-4
size: .
CDR3: CASSFFPASNEKLFF
DNA: TGTGCCAGCAGTTTCTTCCCGGCGAGTAATGAAAAACTGTTTTTT

V: TRBV7-8
length: 16
D: TRBD2
J: TRBJ2-7
size: few
CDR3: CASSPLRAGGPHEQYF
DNA: TGTGCCAGCAGCCCCCTTCGAGCGGGAGGGCCCCACGAGCAGTACTTC

V: TRBV27
length: 15
D: TRBD2
J: TRBJ2-7
size: .
CDR3: CASSSSLGLAYEQYF
DNA: TGTGCCAGCAGTTCCTCCCTTGGACTAGCCTACGAGCAGTACTTC

V: TRBV5-6
length: 14
D: .
J: TRBJ1-4
size: .
CDR3: CASSLGLANEKLFF
DNA: TGTGCCAGCAGCTTGGGTCTGGCTAATGAAAAACTGTTTTTT

V: TRBV9
length: 13
D: .
J: TRBJ2-5
size: few
CDR3: CASTPGDRETQYF
DNA: TGTGCCAGCACCCCGGGGGATCGAGAGACCCAGTACTTC

V: TRBV6-5
length: 13
D: .
J: TRBJ2-3
size: .
CDR3: CASSYYRTDTQYF
DNA: TGTGCCAGCAGTTACTATAGAACAGATACGCAGTATTTT

V: TRBV4-2
length: 17
D: TRBD1
J: TRBJ2-7
size: .
CDR3: CASSQAPSGTDSYEQYF
DNA: TGTGCCAGCAGCCAAGCCCCTTCCGGGACAGATTCCTACGAGCAGTACTTC

V: TRBV6-1
length: 18
D: .
J: TRBJ1-5
size: .
CDR3: CASSEGAMAQVRNQPQHF
DNA: TGTGCCAGCAGTGAGGGCGCGATGGCACAGGTCCGCAATCAGCCCCAGCATTTT

V: TRBV6-5
length: 14
D: .
J: TRBJ1-4
size: .
CDR3: CASSYGGQNEKLFF
DNA: TGTGCCAGCAGTTACGGGGGCCAGAATGAAAAACTGTTTTTT

V: TRBV19
length: 15
D: TRBD1
J: TRBJ1-1
size: .
CDR3: CASRDRGLLDTEAFF
DNA: TGTGCCAGTAGAGACAGGGGGCTATTGGATACTGAAGCTTTCTTT

V: TRBV2
length: 12
D: .
J: TRBJ2-5
size: .
CDR3: CASIGGIETQYF
DNA: TGTGCCAGCATCGGGGGCATAGAGACCCAGTACTTC

V: TRBV7-8
length: 14
D: TRBD2
J: TRBJ2-7
size: .
CDR3: CASSARTSGNEQYF
DNA: TGTGCCAGCAGCGCCCGGACTAGCGGGAACGAGCAGTACTTC

V: TRBV28
length: 15
D: .
J: TRBJ1-1
size: once
CDR3: CASSPPRGSGTEAFF
DNA: TGTGCCAGCAGTCCCCCGAGGGGGTCGGGGACTGAAGCTTTCTTT

V: TRBV12-5
length: 18
D: .
J: TRBJ2-5
size: .
CDR3: CASDTSLGAGFGQETQYF
DNA: TGTGCTAGTGATACATCATTGGGGGCAGGATTTGGCCAAGAGACCCAGTACTTC

V: TRBV7-9
length: 15
D: .
J: TRBJ1-1
size: once
CDR3: CASSSRESLNTEAFF
DNA: TGTGCCAGCAGCTCCCGGGAGAGCCTGAACACTGAAGCTTTCTTT

V: TRBV9
length: 17
D: .
J: TRBJ2-2
size: .
CDR3: CASSEPRQGGLRRELFF
DNA: TGTGCCAGCAGCGAGCCCCGCCAGGGAGGCCTCCGGCGGGAGCTGTTTTTT

V: TRBV19
length: 14
D: .
J: TRBJ1-4
size: .
CDR3: CASSPMDRFEKLFF
DNA: TGTGCCAGTAGCCCTATGGACAGATTTGAAAAACTGTTTTTT

V: TRBV1
length: 18
D: .
J: TRBJ2-1
size: .
CDR3: CTSSQDLRRDRSYNEQFF
DNA: TGCACCAGCAGCCAAGATTTGAGGCGGGACCGGTCCTACAATGAGCAGTTCTTC